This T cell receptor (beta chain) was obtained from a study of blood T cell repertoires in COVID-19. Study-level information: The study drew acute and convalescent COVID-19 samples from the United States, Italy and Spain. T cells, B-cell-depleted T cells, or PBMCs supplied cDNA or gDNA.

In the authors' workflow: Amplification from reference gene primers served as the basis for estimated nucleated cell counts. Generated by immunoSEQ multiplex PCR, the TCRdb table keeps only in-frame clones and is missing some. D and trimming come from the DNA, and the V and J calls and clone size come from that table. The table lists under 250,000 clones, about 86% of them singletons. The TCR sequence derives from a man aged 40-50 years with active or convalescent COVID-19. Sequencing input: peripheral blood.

DNA for the CDR3: TGTGCCACCAGCAGAGAGGAGTCACCCCTCCACTTT. Amino acids: CATSREESPLHF. This chain connects TRBV15 to TRBJ1-6, with unresolved D. CDR1 LNHNV and CDR2 YYDKDF come from the germline V gene (reference sequence). The CDR3 runs to 12 residues. V was shortened by 0 bases and J by 10 bases, with 4 bases between the two germline ends.